The table lists the clone carrying this T cell receptor beta chain with a few counts. In the original workflow: Estimation of nucleated cell counts was performed using reference gene primer amplification. Some clones are missing from TCRdb's copy, which holds only in-frame ones; the method was immunoSEQ multiplex PCR. V and J calls and clone size are those listed in that table; D and trimming were worked out from the DNA. The sample yields 100,000 to 150,000 clones, around 82% seen once. The sample comes from a study of blood T cell repertoires in COVID-19. At the level of the study: Some COVID-19 samples were acute and others convalescent; all came from the United States, Italy and Spain. The analysed material was cDNA or gDNA that came from T cells, B-cell-depleted T cells, or PBMCs.

CDR1 is LNHDA and CDR2 is SQIVND in the germline V gene (reference sequence). CDR3 length: 14 residues. Deletions cut 5 bases from V and 7 bases from J, with 12 bases between. The chain carries TRBV19 and TRBJ1-6, with TRBD1 as a possible D gene (5 bases). Sequenced: peripheral blood. The receptor comes from a woman in her thirties who had recovered from COVID-19. CDR3 amino acids: CASSATAWNSPLHF. In DNA, the CDR3 is TGTGCCAGTAGTGCGACAGCCTGGAATTCACCCCTCCACTTT.